A single sample gave rise to the 17 T cell receptor beta chains below, sequenced in a study of shared clonotypes between healthy human individuals. Libraries were prepared by immunoSEQ multiplex PCR; TCRdb keeps only in-frame clonotypes and omits some of them. The table shows about 1.1 million clones, with 78% occurring only once. Sample: memory CD4+ T cells from PBMCs. Described subset: CD45RA-negative fraction. All receptors derive from a man younger than 35 in good health. Some clones in this sample may be carry-over from other donors' samples.

This clone was seen only once. This likely came from a read error, as a far larger clone is one base away. Different DNA sequences within this sample yield the same CDR3. The chain is built from TRBV6-5 and TRBJ2-1; 11 nucleotides line up with TRBD2. J lost 2 bases, V lost 6 bases, and 3 bases had no gene match. This CDR3 has 15 amino acids. CDR1 and CDR2 (germline): MNHEY, SVGAGI. The CDR3 loop reads CASRVAGGPYNEQFF. DNA of the CDR3: TGTGCCAGCAGGGTAGCGGGAGGGCCCTACAATGAGCAGTTCTTC.

This clone was detected only once. The rearrangement joins TRBV25-1 to TRBJ2-5, with D possibly matching TRBD1 (6 bases). Germline assignment: CDR1 MGHDK and CDR2 SYGVNS. This CDR3 comprises 11 residues. V shed 4 bases and J shed 12 bases, with 12 bases lying between them. The CDR3 region has the DNA TGTGCCAGCAGTGTGACTCAGGGGAAGTACTTC. Residues: CASSVTQGKYF.

The chain has TRBV7-8 and TRBJ2-3, with 10 bases matching TRBD2. Germline lookup yields CDR1 SGHVS and CDR2 FQNEAQ. This CDR3 is 18 amino acids long. V was clipped by 1 base and J by 2 bases; unmatched bases: 9. The CDR3 loop is CASSLELSSGRNTDTQYF. CDR3 DNA: TGTGCCAGCAGCTTAGAATTGAGTAGCGGGAGGAACACAGATACGCAGTATTTT.

Turning to this clone: Distinct nucleotide sequences in the sample also encode this CDR3. The chain is built from TRBV5-8 and TRBJ1-5; a weak D match, TRBD1 (5 bases). The CDR3 runs 14 residues. Germline loops: CDR1 SGHTS, CDR2 YDEGEE. V shed 4 bases and J shed 2 bases, with 10 bases lying between them. The CDR3 bases are TGTGCCAGCAGCAGGGGCGGGGGCAATCAGCCCCAGCATTTT. As protein: CASSRGGGNQPQHF.

This chain uses TRBV19 with TRBJ2-2; unclear D gene. This CDR3 spans 14 amino acids. The V and J ends lost 5 bases and 6 bases respectively, with 13 bases between them. Per the germline V gene, CDR1 is LNHDA and CDR2 is SQIVND (reference sequence). As DNA, the CDR3 is TGTGCCAGTAGTTCCGGAGAAGGCTCCGGGGAGCTGTTTTTT. The encoded protein is CASSSGEGSGELFF.

This chain joins TRBV6-6 and TRBJ1-1; 9 bases fit TRBD1. Germline values: CDR1 MNHNY, CDR2 SVGAGI (reference sequence). The CDR3 spans 15 residues. Losses at the gene ends were 5 bases for V and 3 bases for J; bases not matched to a gene: 7. The chain's CDR3 is CASSNRGQGDTEAFF. CDR3 DNA: TGTGCCAGCAGTAACCGGGGACAGGGAGACACTGAAGCTTTCTTT.

The V gene is TRBV6-6, the J gene TRBJ1-2, with D possibly being TRBD1 (6 bases). The CDR3 consists of 13 residues. Germline V gene data show CDR1 as MNHNY and CDR2 as SVGAGI (reference sequence). Trimming took off 2 bases at V and 8 bases at J, with 12 bases between the two ends. CDR3 region: CASSYGGGDGYTF. The CDR3 coding sequence is TGTGCCAGCAGTTACGGGGGGGGCGACGGCTACACCTTC.

CDR3 DNA sequence: TGCGCCAGCAGCTTGGTTGGTAGCGGGAGTGGGGCAGATACGCAGTATTTT. Residues: CASSLVGSGSGADTQYF. The rearrangement uses TRBV5-1 and TRBJ2-3; the match to TRBD2 covers 9 bases. Germline V gene sequence: CDR1 SGHRS, CDR2 YFSETQ. J gave up 4 bases and V 0 bases, and 9 bases lay outside the gene matches. The CDR3 is 17 amino acids.

The chain links TRBV28 to TRBJ1-1; TRBD1 matches 8 bases. The germline V gene has CDR1 MDHEN and CDR2 SYDVKM. The CDR3 has 17 residues. V gave up 6 bases and J gave up 1 base; unmatched junction bases: 13. The CDR3 bases are TGTGCCAGCAGCCAAATAACACGACAGGGGACGAACACTGAAGCTTTCTTT. The encoded protein is CASSQITRQGTNTEAFF.

The chain carries TRBV4-1 and TRBJ2-5; 7 positions agree with TRBD1. The J call could be wrong; TRBJ2-7 is a better fit for the DNA end. The CDR3 spans 13 residues. Germline V gives CDR1 MGHRA, CDR2 YSYEKL. The CDR3 is CASSRIGTVEQYF. CDR3 DNA: TGCGCCAGCAGCCGGATAGGGACAGTCGAGCAGTACTTC.

The chain joins TRBV7-6 to TRBJ2-3; possibly TRBD2 for D (5 bases). V lost 2 bases and J 4 bases, leaving 13 bases between the germline ends. This CDR3 spans 15 amino acids. CDR1 and CDR2 (germline): SGHVS, FNYEAQ. CDR3: CASSLRSSGADTQYF. Written as DNA, the CDR3 is TGTGCCAGCAGCTTACGGTCGAGCGGAGCAGATACGCAGTATTTT.

Remarks on this clone: Since a much larger clone is just one base distant, this may be a read error. V usage is TRBV5-6 and J usage is TRBJ2-1; D unresolved. V was trimmed by 0 bases and J by 7 bases, leaving 2 bases between them. The CDR3 has 11 amino acids. The germline CDR1 and CDR2 sequences are SGHDT and YYEEEE. This chain's CDR3 is CASSLGNEQFF. In DNA form, the CDR3 reads TGTGCCAGCAGCTTGGGGAATGAGCAGTTCTTC.

With respect to this clone: The same CDR3 can be traced to other DNA sequences in this sample. This sequence joins TRBV5-1 and TRBJ1-5, with D unresolved. Germline loops: CDR1 SGHRS, CDR2 YFSETQ. The V gene lost 0 bases and the J gene lost 7 bases, with 8 bases spanning the gap. This CDR3 is built from 13 residues. CDR3 protein: CASSLGEGQPQHF. CDR3 in DNA: TGCGCCAGCAGCTTGGGTGAAGGACAGCCCCAGCATTTT.

The chain combines TRBV5-1 with TRBJ2-7, with 9 positions matching TRBD1. The CDR3 sequence is 15 residues long. Germline lookup yields CDR1 SGHRS and CDR2 YFSETQ. J lost 1 base, V lost 5 bases, and 7 bases had no gene match. CDR3 sequence reads: CASSSGTGFSYEQYF. The CDR3 DNA reads TGCGCCAGCAGTTCGGGGACAGGGTTTTCCTACGAGCAGTACTTC.

The chain uses TRBV5-1 and TRBJ2-2; a possible D gene is TRBD2 (6 bases). The CDR3 length is 15 residues. CDR1 is SGHRS and CDR2 is YFSETQ in the germline V gene. V was clipped by 4 bases and J by 3 bases, with 13 bases between them. The DNA of the CDR3 is TGCGCCAGCAGCGTCGGGACTCCATACACCGGGGAGCTGTTTTTT. The encoded protein is CASSVGTPYTGELFF.

The chain is built from TRBV28 and TRBJ1-2, with 7 bases lining up with TRBD1. V lost 5 bases to trimming and J lost 1 base; unmatched junction nucleotides: 7. The length of the CDR3 is 15 residues. The germline CDR1 and CDR2 sequences are MDHEN and SYDVKM. Here the CDR3 DNA reads TGTGCCAGCAGTCACCCACCAGGGGGTAACTATGGCTACACCTTC. Translating it yields CASSHPPGGNYGYTF.

The chain uses TRBV11-3 and TRBJ2-1; TRBD1 agrees at 7 bases. Germline V lookup: CDR1 SGHNT, CDR2 YENEEA. V dropped 0 bases and J dropped 16; count of bases not matched to a gene: 6. The CDR3 has 12 amino acids. The CDR3 DNA follows: TGTGCCAGCAGCTTAGACCAGGGGGTCTCCTTCTTC. Its protein product is CASSLDQGVSFF.